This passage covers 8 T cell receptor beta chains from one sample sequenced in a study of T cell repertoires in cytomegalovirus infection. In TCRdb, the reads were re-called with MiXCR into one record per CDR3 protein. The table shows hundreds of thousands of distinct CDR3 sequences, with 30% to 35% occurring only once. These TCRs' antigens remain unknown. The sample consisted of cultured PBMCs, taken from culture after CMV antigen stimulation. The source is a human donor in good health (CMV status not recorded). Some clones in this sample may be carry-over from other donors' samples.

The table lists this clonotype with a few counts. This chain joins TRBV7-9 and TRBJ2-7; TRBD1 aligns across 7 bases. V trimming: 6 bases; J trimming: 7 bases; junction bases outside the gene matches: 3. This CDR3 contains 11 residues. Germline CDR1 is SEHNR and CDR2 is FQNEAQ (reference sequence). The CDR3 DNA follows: TGTGCCAGCAGTCAGGGGGAAGAGCAGTACTTC. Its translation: CASSQGEEQYF.

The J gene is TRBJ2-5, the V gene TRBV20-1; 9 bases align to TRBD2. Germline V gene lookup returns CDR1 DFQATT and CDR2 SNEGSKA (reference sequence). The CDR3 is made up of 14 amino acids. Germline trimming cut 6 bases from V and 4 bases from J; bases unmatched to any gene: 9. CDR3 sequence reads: CSAGSGRAVETQYF. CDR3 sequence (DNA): TGCAGTGCCGGTAGCGGGAGAGCTGTAGAGACCCAGTACTTC.

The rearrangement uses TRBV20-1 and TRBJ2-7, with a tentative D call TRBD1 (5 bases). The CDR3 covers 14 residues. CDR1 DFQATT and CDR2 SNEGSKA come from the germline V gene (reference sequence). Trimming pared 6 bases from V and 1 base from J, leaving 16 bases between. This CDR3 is CSAHFLTVSYEQYF. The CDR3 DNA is TGCAGTGCCCATTTTTTGACAGTATCCTACGAGCAGTACTTC.

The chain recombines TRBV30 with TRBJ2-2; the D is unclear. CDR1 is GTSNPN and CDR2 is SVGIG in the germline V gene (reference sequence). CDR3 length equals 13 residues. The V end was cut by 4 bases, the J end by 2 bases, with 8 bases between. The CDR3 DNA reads TGTGCCTGGATGGCACGAAACACCGGGGAGCTGTTTTTT. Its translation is CAWMARNTGELFF.

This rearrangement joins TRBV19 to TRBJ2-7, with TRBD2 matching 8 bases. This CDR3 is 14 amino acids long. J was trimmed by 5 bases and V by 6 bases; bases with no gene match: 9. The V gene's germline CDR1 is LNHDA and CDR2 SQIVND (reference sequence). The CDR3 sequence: CASSPTRGGDEQYF. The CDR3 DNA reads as TGTGCCAGTAGCCCCACCCGGGGGGGCGACGAGCAGTACTTC.

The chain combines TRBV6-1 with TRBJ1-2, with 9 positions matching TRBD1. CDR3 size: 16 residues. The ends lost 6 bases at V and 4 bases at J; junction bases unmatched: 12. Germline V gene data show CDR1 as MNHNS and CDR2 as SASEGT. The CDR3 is CASRGITGGSSYGYTF. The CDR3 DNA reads TGTGCCAGCAGAGGAATAACAGGGGGCTCTAGCTATGGCTACACCTTC.

The CDR3: CASSLGMAAGSYGYTF. CDR3 coding DNA: TGTGCCAGCAGTTTAGGGATGGCGGCAGGGAGCTATGGCTACACCTTC. The chain recombines TRBV12-3 or TRBV12-4 with TRBJ1-2; tentative D call: TRBD1 (5 bases). The V gene lost 1 base and the J gene lost 4 bases, with 16 bases spanning the gap. The length of the CDR3 is 16 residues.

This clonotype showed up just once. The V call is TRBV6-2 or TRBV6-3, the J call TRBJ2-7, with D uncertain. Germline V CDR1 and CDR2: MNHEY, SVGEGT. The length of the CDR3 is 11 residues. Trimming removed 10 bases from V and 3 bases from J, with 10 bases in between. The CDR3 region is CATTRGYEQYF. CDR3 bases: TGTGCCACCACCCGAGGCTACGAGCAGTACTTC.